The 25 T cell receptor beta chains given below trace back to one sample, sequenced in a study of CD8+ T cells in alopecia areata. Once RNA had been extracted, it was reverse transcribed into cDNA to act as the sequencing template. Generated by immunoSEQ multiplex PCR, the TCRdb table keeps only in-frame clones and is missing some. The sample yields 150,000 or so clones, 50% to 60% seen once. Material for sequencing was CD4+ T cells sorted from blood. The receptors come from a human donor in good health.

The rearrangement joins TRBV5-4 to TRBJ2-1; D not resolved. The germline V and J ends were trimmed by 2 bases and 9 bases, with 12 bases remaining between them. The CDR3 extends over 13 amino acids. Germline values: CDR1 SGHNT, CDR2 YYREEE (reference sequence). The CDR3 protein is CASSFSPHGEQFF. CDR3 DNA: TGTGCCAGCAGCTTCAGCCCCCATGGTGAGCAGTTCTTC.

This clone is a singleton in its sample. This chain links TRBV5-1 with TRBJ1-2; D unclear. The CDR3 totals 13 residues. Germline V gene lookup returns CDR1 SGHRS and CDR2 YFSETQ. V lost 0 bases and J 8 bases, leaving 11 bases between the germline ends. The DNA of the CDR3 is TGCGCCAGCAGCTTGGTGGTCGGGGAAGGCTACACCTTC. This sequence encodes CASSLVVGEGYTF.

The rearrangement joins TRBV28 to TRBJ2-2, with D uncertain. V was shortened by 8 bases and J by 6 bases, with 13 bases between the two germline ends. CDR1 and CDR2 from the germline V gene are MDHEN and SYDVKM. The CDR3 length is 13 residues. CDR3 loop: CASGPPFSGELFF. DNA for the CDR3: TGTGCCAGCGGGCCCCCTTTCTCCGGGGAGCTGTTTTTT.

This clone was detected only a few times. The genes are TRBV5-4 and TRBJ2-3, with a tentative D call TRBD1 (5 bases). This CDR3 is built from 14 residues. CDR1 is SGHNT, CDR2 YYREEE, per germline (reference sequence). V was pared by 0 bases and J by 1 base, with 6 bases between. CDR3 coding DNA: TGTGCCAGCAGCTTGGGACAGCGCACAGATACGCAGTATTTT. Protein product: CASSLGQRTDTQYF.

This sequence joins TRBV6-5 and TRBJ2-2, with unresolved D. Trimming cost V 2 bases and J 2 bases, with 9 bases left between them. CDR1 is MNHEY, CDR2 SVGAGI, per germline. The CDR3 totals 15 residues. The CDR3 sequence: CASSYEHGNTGELFF. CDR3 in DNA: TGTGCCAGCAGTTACGAACATGGAAACACCGGGGAGCTGTTTTTT.

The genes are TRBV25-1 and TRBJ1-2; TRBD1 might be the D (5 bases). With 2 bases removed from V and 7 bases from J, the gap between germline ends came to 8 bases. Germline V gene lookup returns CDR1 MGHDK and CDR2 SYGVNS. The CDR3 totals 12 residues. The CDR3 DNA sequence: TGTGCCAGCAGTGAAAGGGGTTTTGGCTACACCTTC. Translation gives CASSERGFGYTF.

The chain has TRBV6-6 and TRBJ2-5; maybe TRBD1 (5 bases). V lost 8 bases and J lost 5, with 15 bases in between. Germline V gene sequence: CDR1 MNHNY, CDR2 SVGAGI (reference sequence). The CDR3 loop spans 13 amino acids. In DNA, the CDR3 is TGTGCCAGCTCTCAAGGGGTGAGGGAGACCCAGTACTTC. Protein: CASSQGVRETQYF.

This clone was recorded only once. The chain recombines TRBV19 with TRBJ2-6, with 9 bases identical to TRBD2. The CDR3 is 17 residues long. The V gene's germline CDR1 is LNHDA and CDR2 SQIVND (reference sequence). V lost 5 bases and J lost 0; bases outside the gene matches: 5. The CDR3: CASSPRLAASGANVLTF. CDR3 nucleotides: TGTGCCAGTAGTCCACGACTAGCGGCCTCTGGGGCCAACGTCCTGACTTTC.

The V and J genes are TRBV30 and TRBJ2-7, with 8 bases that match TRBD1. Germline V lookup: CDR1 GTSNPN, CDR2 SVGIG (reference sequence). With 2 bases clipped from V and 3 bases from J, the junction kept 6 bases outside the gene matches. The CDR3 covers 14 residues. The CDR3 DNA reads TGTGCCTGGAGTACCCGGACAGGGAACTACGAGCAGTACTTC. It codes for CAWSTRTGNYEQYF.

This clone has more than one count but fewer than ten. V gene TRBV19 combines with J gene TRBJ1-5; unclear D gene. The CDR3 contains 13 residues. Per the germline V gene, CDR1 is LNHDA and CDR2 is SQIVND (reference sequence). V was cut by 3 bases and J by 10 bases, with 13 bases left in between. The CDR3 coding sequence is TGTGCCAGTAGTATCGAAGCCCGAAGCCCCCAGCATTTT. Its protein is CASSIEARSPQHF.

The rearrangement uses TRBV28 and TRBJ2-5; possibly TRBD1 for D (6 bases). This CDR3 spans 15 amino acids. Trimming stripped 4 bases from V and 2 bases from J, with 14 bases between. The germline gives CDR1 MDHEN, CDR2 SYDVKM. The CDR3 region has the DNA TGTGCCAGCAGTTCCCCCGGGACAAATCAAGAGACCCAGTACTTC. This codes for CASSSPGTNQETQYF.

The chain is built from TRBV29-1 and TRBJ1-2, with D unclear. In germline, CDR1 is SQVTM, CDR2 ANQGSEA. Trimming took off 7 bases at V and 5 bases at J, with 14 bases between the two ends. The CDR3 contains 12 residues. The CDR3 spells CSAQITAYGYTF. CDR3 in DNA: TGCAGCGCACAAATTACAGCGTATGGCTACACCTTC.

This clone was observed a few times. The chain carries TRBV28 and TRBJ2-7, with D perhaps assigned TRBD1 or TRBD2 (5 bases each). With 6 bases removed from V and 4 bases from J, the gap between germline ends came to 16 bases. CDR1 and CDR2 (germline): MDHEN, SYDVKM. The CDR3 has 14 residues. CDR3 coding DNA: TGTGCCAGCAGGACTACAGGTAGCCCTTACGAGCAGTACTTC. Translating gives CASRTTGSPYEQYF. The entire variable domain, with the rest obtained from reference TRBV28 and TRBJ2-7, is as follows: DVKVTQSSRYLVKRTGEKVFLECVQDMDHENMFWYRQDPGLGLRLIYFSYDVKMKEKGDIPEGYSVSREKKERFSLILESASTNQTSMYLCASRTTGSPYEQYFGPGTRLTVT.

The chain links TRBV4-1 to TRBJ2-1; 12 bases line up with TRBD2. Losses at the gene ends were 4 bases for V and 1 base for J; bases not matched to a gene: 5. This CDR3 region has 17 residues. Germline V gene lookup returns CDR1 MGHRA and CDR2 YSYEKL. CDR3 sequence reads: CASSLGLAGLSYNEQFF. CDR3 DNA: TGCGCCAGCAGCCTTGGACTAGCGGGACTTTCCTACAATGAGCAGTTCTTC.

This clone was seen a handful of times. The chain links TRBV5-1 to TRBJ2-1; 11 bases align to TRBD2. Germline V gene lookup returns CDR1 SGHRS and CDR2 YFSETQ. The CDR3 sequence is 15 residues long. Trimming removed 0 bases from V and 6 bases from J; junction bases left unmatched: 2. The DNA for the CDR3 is TGCGCCAGCAGCTTGGTTACTAGCGGGAGCAATGAGCAGTTCTTC. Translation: CASSLVTSGSNEQFF. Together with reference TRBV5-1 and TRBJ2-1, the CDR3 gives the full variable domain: KAGVTQTPRYLIKTRGQQVTLSCSPISGHRSVSWYQQTPGQGLQFLFEYFSETQRNKGNFPGRFSGRQFSNSRSEMNVSTLELGDSALYLCASSLVTSGSNEQFFGPGTRLTVL.

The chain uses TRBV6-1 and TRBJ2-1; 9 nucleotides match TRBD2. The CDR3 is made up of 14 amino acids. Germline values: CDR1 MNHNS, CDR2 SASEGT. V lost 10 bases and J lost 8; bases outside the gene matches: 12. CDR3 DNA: TGTGCCACGGTGAGGCGGGAGGGCCGTGATGAGCAGTTCTTC. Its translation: CATVRREGRDEQFF.

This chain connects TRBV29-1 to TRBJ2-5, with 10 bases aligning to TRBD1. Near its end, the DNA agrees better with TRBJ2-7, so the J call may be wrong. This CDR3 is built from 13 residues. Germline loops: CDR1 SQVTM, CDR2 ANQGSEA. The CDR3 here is CSVARDRGDEQYF. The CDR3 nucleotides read TGCAGCGTTGCCCGGGACAGGGGCGACGAGCAGTACTTC.

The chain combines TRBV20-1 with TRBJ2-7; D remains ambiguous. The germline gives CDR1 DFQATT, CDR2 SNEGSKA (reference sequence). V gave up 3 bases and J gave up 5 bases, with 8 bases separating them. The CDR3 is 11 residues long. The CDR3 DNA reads TGCAGTGCTAGCTTACCTAACGAGCAGTACTTC. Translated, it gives CSASLPNEQYF.

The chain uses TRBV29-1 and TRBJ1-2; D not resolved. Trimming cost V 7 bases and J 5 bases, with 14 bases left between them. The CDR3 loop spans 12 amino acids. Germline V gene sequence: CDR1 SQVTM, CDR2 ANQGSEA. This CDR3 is CSDLDGIYGYTF. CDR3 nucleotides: TGCAGCGACCTCGACGGAATATATGGCTACACCTTC.

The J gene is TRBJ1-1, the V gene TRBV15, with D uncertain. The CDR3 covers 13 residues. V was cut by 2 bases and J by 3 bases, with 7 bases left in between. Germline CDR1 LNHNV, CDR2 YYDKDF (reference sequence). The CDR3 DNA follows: TGTGCCACCAGCAGACGGGTGGACACTGAAGCTTTCTTT. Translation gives CATSRRVDTEAFF.

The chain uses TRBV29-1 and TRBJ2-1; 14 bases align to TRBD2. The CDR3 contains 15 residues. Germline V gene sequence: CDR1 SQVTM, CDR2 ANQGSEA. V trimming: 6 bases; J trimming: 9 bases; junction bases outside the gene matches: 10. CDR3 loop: CSVLTGTSGSSEQFF. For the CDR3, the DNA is TGCAGCGTCTTAACCGGGACTAGCGGGAGCAGTGAGCAGTTCTTC.

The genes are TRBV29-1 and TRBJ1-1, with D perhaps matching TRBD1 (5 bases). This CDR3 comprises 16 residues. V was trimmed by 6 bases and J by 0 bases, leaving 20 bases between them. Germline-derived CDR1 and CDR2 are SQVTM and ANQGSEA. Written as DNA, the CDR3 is TGCAGCGTAAAAAGAGTCGGGGCGGGCATGAACACTGAAGCTTTCTTT. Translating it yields CSVKRVGAGMNTEAFF. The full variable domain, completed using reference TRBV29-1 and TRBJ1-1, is SAVISQKPSRDICQRGTSLTIQCQVDSQVTMMFWYRQQPGQSLTLIATANQGSEATYESGFVIDKFPISRPNLTFSTLTVSNMSPEDSSIYLCSVKRVGAGMNTEAFFGQGTRLTVV.

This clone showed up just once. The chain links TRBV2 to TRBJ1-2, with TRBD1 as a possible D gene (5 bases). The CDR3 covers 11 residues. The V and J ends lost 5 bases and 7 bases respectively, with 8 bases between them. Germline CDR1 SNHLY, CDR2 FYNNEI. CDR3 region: CASSQGTGYTF. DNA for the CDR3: TGTGCCAGCAGTCAGGGAACTGGCTACACCTTC.

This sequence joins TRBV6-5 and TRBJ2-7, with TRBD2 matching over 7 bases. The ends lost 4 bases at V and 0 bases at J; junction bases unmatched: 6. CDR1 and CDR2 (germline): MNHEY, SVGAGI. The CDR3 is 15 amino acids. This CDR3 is CASSSSGVGSYEQYF. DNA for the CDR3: TGTGCCAGCAGTTCCAGCGGGGTGGGCTCCTACGAGCAGTACTTC.

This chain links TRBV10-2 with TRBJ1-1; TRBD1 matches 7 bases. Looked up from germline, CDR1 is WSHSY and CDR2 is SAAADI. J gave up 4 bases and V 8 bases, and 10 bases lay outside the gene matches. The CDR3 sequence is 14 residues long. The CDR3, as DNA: TGCGCCAGCTGGACAGGTAGAATGAGCACTGAAGCTTTCTTT. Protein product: CASWTGRMSTEAFF.